The rows below give T cell receptor beta chains drawn from one sample of a study of blood T cell repertoires in COVID-19. Sequenced by immunoSEQ multiplex PCR; TCRdb stores in-frame clones only, minus some. Counted here are fewer than 400,000 clones, under 90% occurring once; the ten biggest clones make up approximately 2.9%. Sequencing was done on a sample of peripheral blood. Every receptor here comes from a woman aged 30 to 39 with COVID-19, enrolled during active disease. Each CDR3 is given with its conserved first and last residue. The order of the fields is J gene, clone size, D gene, V gene, CDR3 protein, CDR3 DNA. D genes are given only for firm matches. Clone size is not always given. Where it is, it says once, few, many or a class for expanded clones.

J: TRBJ2-1
size: NA
D: TRBD2
V: TRBV10-3
CDR3: CAISLKAGVENEQFF
DNA: TGTGCCATCAGCTTAAAAGCGGGAGTAGAGAATGAGCAGTTCTTC

J: TRBJ2-2
size: once
D: TRBD1
V: TRBV10-3
CDR3: CAISGTGNTGELFF
DNA: TGTGCCATCAGCGGGACAGGGAACACCGGGGAGCTGTTTTTT

J: TRBJ1-1
size: NA
D: NA
V: TRBV5-4
CDR3: CASSETDVNTEAFF
DNA: TGTGCCAGCAGCGAGACAGATGTGAACACTGAAGCTTTCTTT

J: TRBJ2-7
size: NA
D: NA
V: TRBV5-1
CDR3: CASSLAGEPYEQYF
DNA: TGCGCCAGCAGCTTGGCGGGAGAGCCCTACGAGCAGTACTTC

J: TRBJ1-1
size: NA
D: NA
V: TRBV7-3
CDR3: CASSFNTNTEAFF
DNA: TGTGCCAGCAGCTTCAACACAAACACTGAAGCTTTCTTT

J: TRBJ2-1
size: NA
D: TRBD2
V: TRBV4-1
CDR3: CASSAGTSGYNEQFF
DNA: TGCGCCAGCAGCGCGGGAACTAGCGGCTACAATGAGCAGTTCTTC

J: TRBJ1-2
size: once
D: TRBD1
V: TRBV27
CDR3: CASSRGQGAYGYTF
DNA: TGTGCCAGCAGTCGGGGACAGGGGGCCTATGGCTACACCTTC

J: TRBJ1-1
size: NA
D: NA
V: TRBV2
CDR3: CASSVRVSYTEAFF
DNA: TGTGCCAGCAGTGTCAGGGTGAGTTACACTGAAGCTTTCTTT

J: TRBJ2-7
size: few
D: NA
V: TRBV7-2
CDR3: CASSSYQDISYEQYF
DNA: TGTGCCAGCAGCTCCTACCAAGACATCTCCTACGAGCAGTACTTC

J: TRBJ2-2
size: NA
D: NA
V: TRBV9
CDR3: CASSVDAGNIAGELFF
DNA: TGTGCCAGCAGCGTAGATGCGGGAAATATCGCCGGGGAGCTGTTTTTT

J: TRBJ2-1
size: NA
D: NA
V: TRBV12-3/TRBV12-4
CDR3: CASSFGQEAEQFF
DNA: TGTGCCAGCAGTTTCGGGCAGGAGGCTGAGCAGTTCTTC

J: TRBJ2-1
size: NA
D: NA
V: TRBV29-1
CDR3: CSVAVSSYNEQFF
DNA: TGCAGCGTTGCGGTTAGCTCCTACAATGAGCAGTTCTTC

J: TRBJ2-1
size: NA
D: TRBD2
V: TRBV27
CDR3: CASRRIVTSGSWNEQFF
DNA: TGTGCCAGCAGGAGGATAGTTACTAGCGGGAGCTGGAATGAGCAGTTCTTC

J: TRBJ2-1
size: few
D: TRBD2
V: TRBV5-1
CDR3: CASSLVSSGGVDEQFF
DNA: TGCGCCAGCAGCTTGGTTTCTAGCGGAGGGGTCGATGAGCAGTTCTTC

J: TRBJ2-1
size: NA
D: NA
V: TRBV30
CDR3: CAWSVGGISYNEQFF
DNA: TGTGCCTGGAGTGTAGGCGGGATCTCCTACAATGAGCAGTTCTTC

J: TRBJ2-2
size: NA
D: NA
V: TRBV9
CDR3: CASSVGLGHSNTGELFF
DNA: TGTGCCAGCAGCGTCGGATTGGGACACTCGAACACCGGGGAGCTGTTTTTT